Each of the 19 T cell receptor beta chains below was sequenced from the same sample in a study of T-cell reconstitution after alpha-beta-depleted transplantation in children. Unique molecular identifiers featured in how the TCRbeta library was prepared. In TCRdb, the PCR reads were re-called with MiXCR into one record per CDR3 protein. The data show 200,000 or so distinct CDR3 sequences, 7% to 9% seen once. Sequences were derived from PBMCs, mostly from graft donor cells, sampled 360 days after TCRalphabeta/CD19-depleted stem cell transplant. These receptors were collected from a male patient under 10 years old who had a stem cell transplant for acute myeloid leukemia, so the T cells may come from the graft donor.

The chain couples TRBV6-6 to TRBJ1-2; no clear D. V was pared by 2 bases and J by 4 bases, with 8 bases between. The CDR3 is 13 residues long. CDR1 and CDR2 (germline): MNHNY, SVGAGI (reference sequence). The CDR3 DNA sequence: TGTGCCAGCAGTTACGGACTGATCTATGGCTACACCTTC. It yields the protein CASSYGLIYGYTF.

The CDR3 region is CASSLGSSYSNQPQHF. The CDR3 DNA reads as TGTGCCAGCAGTTTGGGCAGCTCCTATAGCAATCAGCCCCAGCATTTT. The V and J genes are TRBV12-3 or TRBV12-4 and TRBJ1-5, with D hard to call. The CDR3 covers 16 residues. V was trimmed by 3 bases and J by 0 bases, leaving 12 bases between them.

This clonotype is judged medium-sized (0.01 to 0.1%). The gene calls are TRBV20-1 and TRBJ2-7, with D tentatively TRBD1 (5 bases). Germline V gene sequence: CDR1 DFQATT, CDR2 SNEGSKA (reference sequence). There are 13 residues in the CDR3. V gave up 1 base and J gave up 1 base, with 8 bases separating them. The CDR3 bases are TGCAGTGCTAGAGTAGCAGGGTCCTACGAGCAGTACTTC. Its translation is CSARVAGSYEQYF.

This clonotype has at least ten counts. The chain recombines TRBV3-1 with TRBJ1-2; tentatively, D is TRBD1 (6 bases). The CDR3 has 13 amino acids. Germline CDR1 is LGHDT and CDR2 is YNNKEL (reference sequence). V was clipped by 8 bases and J by 8 bases, with 18 bases between them. The CDR3 DNA sequence: TGTGCCAGCGCCCTTAGGGGGTTACGCGGCTACACCTTC. Amino acid sequence: CASALRGLRGYTF.

This clonotype has just a few counts. The chain carries TRBV7-2 and TRBJ2-5, with D perhaps TRBD1 (6 bases). The CDR3 spans 17 residues. The ends were cut back, 5 bases at V and 5 bases at J, with 24 bases in the middle. Looked up from germline, CDR1 is SGHTA and CDR2 is FQGNSA. The CDR3 is CASSLSYGQNQRETQYF. In nucleotides, the CDR3 is TGTGCCAGCAGCCTCTCATACGGACAGAACCAGAGGGAGACCCAGTACTTC.

This clonotype came up many times. The V and J genes are TRBV7-2 and TRBJ2-4; 7 nucleotides line up with TRBD2. CDR3 length: 15 residues. The V gene's germline CDR1 is SGHTA and CDR2 FQGNSA. Trimming removed 1 base from V and 7 bases from J; junction bases left unmatched: 7. The DNA for the CDR3 is TGTGCCAGCAGCTTAGGGGGAGGGGTTGCTAACATTCAGTACTTC. It yields the protein CASSLGGGVANIQYF.

The chain joins TRBV7-2 to TRBJ1-2; no clear D gene. The CDR3 is made up of 15 amino acids. V gave up 4 bases and J gave up 4 bases, with 16 bases separating them. From germline, CDR1 is SGHTA and CDR2 FQGNSA. The CDR3 spells CASSSRYKSSYGYTF. DNA of the CDR3: TGTGCCAGCAGCTCCCGGTATAAATCAAGCTATGGCTACACCTTC.

This clonotype was seen more than once but under ten times. This chain connects TRBV5-4 to TRBJ2-2; the D is unclear. The CDR3 is 14 amino acids. V shed 2 bases and J shed 0 bases, with 5 bases lying between them. Germline lookup yields CDR1 SGHNT and CDR2 YYREEE (reference sequence). CDR3 residues: CASSFTANTGELFF. CDR3 nucleotides: TGTGCCAGCAGCTTTACAGCGAACACCGGGGAGCTGTTTTTT.

The table lists this clonotype with many counts. This chain joins TRBV5-1 and TRBJ2-5; no reliable D call. This CDR3 contains 13 residues. Trimming stripped 0 bases from V and 3 bases from J, with 6 bases between. Looked up from germline, CDR1 is SGHRS and CDR2 is YFSETQ. The CDR3 reads CASSLEGKETQYF. The CDR3 DNA reads as TGCGCCAGCAGCTTGGAGGGAAAAGAGACCCAGTACTTC.

This clonotype appeared once. The chain carries TRBV29-1 and TRBJ1-5; 7 bases align to TRBD1. Germline V lookup: CDR1 SQVTM, CDR2 ANQGSEA. The CDR3 is 14 amino acids. Trimming took 7 bases from V and 10 from J; bases not matched to a gene: 16. CDR3 in amino acids: CSGQGVGIGHPQHF. The CDR3 nucleotides read TGCAGCGGCCAGGGGGTCGGAATCGGTCACCCCCAGCATTTT. The entire variable domain, with the rest obtained from reference TRBV29-1 and TRBJ1-5, is as follows: SAVISQKPSRDICQRGTSLTIQCQVDSQVTMMFWYRQQPGQSLTLIATANQGSEATYESGFVIDKFPISRPNLTFSTLTVSNMSPEDSSIYLCSGQGVGIGHPQHFGDGTRLSIL.

CDR3 bases: TGTGCCAGCAGCTTAGCGCGGGGCCGCCCCCATGAGCAGTTCTTC. This translates into CASSLARGRPHEQFF. The chain joins TRBV7-6 to TRBJ2-1; D possibly corresponds to TRBD2 (6 bases). The CDR3 consists of 15 residues. The ends were cut back, 0 bases at V and 8 bases at J, with 14 bases in the middle. The germline V gene has CDR1 SGHVS and CDR2 FNYEAQ. Full variable domain (outside the CDR3, taken from reference TRBV7-6 and TRBJ2-1): GAGVSQSPRYKVTKRGQDVALRCDPISGHVSLYWYRQALGQGPEFLTYFNYEAQQDKSGLPNDRFSAERPEGSISTLTIQRTEQRDSAMYRCASSLARGRPHEQFFGPGTRLTVL.

In its sample, this clonotype was seen many times. The chain links TRBV4-3 to TRBJ2-1; D is ambiguous. Trimming left V 1 base short and J 6 bases short, with 19 bases between. The CDR3 extends over 17 amino acids. Germline V gives CDR1 LGHNA, CDR2 YSLEER. CDR3 nucleotide sequence: TGCGCCAGCAGCCAAGGGTACACCTACCAGGTTTCCAATGAGCAGTTCTTC. This codes for CASSQGYTYQVSNEQFF.

This chain uses TRBV5-8 with TRBJ2-1; D not certain. CDR3 size: 12 residues. Germline loops: CDR1 SGHTS, CDR2 YDEGEE. The V end was cut by 0 bases, the J end by 10 bases, with 8 bases between. In DNA, the CDR3 is TGTGCCAGCAGCTTGGGTTCTTCAGAGCAGTTCTTC. Residues: CASSLGSSEQFF.

This clonotype occurred many times. The genes are TRBV4-2 and TRBJ2-1; 9 nucleotides align to TRBD2. Germline V gene sequence: CDR1 LGHNA, CDR2 YNFKEQ. V was pared by 3 bases and J by 3 bases, with 6 bases of the junction left unmatched. This CDR3 region has 16 residues. In DNA form, the CDR3 reads TGTGCCAGCAGCCAGGGCACTAGCGGGTACTACAATGAGCAGTTCTTC. Amino acids: CASSQGTSGYYNEQFF.

The J gene is TRBJ2-7, the V gene TRBV6-2 or TRBV6-3; D might be TRBD1 or TRBD2, each matching 6 bases. With 4 bases removed from V and 1 base from J, the gap between germline ends came to 14 bases. In germline, CDR1 is MNHEY, CDR2 SVGEGT. The CDR3 totals 15 residues. The CDR3 here is CASSSRGEESYEQYF. DNA for the CDR3: TGTGCCAGCAGTTCGAGGGGGGAAGAGTCCTACGAGCAGTACTTC.

This clonotype was observed a handful of times. The chain recombines TRBV6-5 with TRBJ2-4, with TRBD2 matching over 9 bases. V was clipped by 2 bases and J by 0 bases; unmatched bases: 11. This CDR3 comprises 19 residues. The germline gives CDR1 MNHEY, CDR2 SVGAGI. This CDR3 is CASSYEWLAGPLAKNIQYF. CDR3 DNA sequence: TGTGCCAGCAGTTACGAATGGCTAGCGGGACCGCTAGCCAAAAACATTCAGTACTTC.

This clonotype has a handful of counts. In DNA form, the CDR3 reads TGTGCCACCAGCAGAGATACTCTATACTCTCTAGCGGGTTCCTACAATGAGCAGTTCTTC. It translates to CATSRDTLYSLAGSYNEQFF. J is TRBJ2-1 and V is TRBV15, with 8 bases lining up with TRBD2. Losses at the gene ends were 0 bases for V and 1 base for J; bases not matched to a gene: 14. The CDR3 loop spans 20 amino acids. Germline V lookup: CDR1 LNHNV, CDR2 YYDKDF (reference sequence).

This chain connects TRBV10-3 to TRBJ2-2; 9 bases are a match to TRBD1. There are 16 residues in the CDR3. Germline V lookup: CDR1 ENHRY, CDR2 SYGVKD. The trim removed 6 bases at V and 2 bases at J, leaving 7 bases unmatched. As DNA, the CDR3 is TGTGCCATCAGCCCTAACAGGGGGCCTAACACCGGGGAGCTGTTTTTT. Translating gives CAISPNRGPNTGELFF.

This clonotype was seen more than once but under ten times. V gene TRBV20-1 combines with J gene TRBJ2-5; 7 positions match TRBD2. This CDR3 is built from 15 residues. Germline V gene lookup returns CDR1 DFQATT and CDR2 SNEGSKA (reference sequence). The V segment lost 1 base and the J segment 0 bases; nucleotides outside the gene matches: 5. The CDR3 loop is CSARGGGGYQETQYF. As DNA, the CDR3 is TGCAGTGCTAGAGGTGGGGGGGGGTACCAAGAGACCCAGTACTTC.